Described below is a single T cell receptor beta chain sequence and its context. Its antigen has not been determined. No base quality information exists; no much larger clone differs at one position. Whole blood was collected in K2EDTA tubes by collaborating institutions according to the institutions' own protocols. For TCRbeta analysis, collaborators shipped samples as frozen whole blood, isolated PBMCs, or DNA extracted from either of those sample types. This entry is derived from a study of blood T cell repertoires in COVID-19 (dated by TCRdb to the early 2020s). Context from the whole study: The collaborator samples originated in the United States, Italy and Spain and spanned the acute and convalescent phases of COVID-19. Deeply sampled blood TCRbeta repertoires from subjects exposed to, actively infected with, or recovered from COVID-19 were included in the dataset. HLA class I and class II types, where available, came from metadata supplied by the sample provider rather than from assay-based typing. Samples came from the ongoing ImmuneRACE study (first 160 participants) plus 1,254 subjects from 6 global collaborators. A de-identified subject ID, COVID-19 status, age in years and sex were almost always included in the sample metadata. The repertoires were released in a freely available public database intended as a resource for research on the immune response to SARS-CoV-2. The material from the prospective study consisted of cDNA or gDNA derived from T cells, B-cell-depleted T cells, or PBMCs. Paper-wide results and their limitations: Clinical and demographic metadata were provided uncurated, with the amount varying by source and participant.

TCRbeta CDR3 regions were amplified from genomic DNA by means of the immunoSEQ Assay, a bias-controlled multiplex PCR. The published analysis was carried out like this. The number of nucleated cells in each sample was estimated from the amplification of reference gene primers within the assay. To quantify the absolute abundance of each unique TCRbeta CDR3 rearrangement, sequence reads were collapsed and filtered. Productive Simpson clonality was computed per sample as the square root of Simpson's diversity index over productive rearrangements. The table comes from immuneACCESS by way of TCRdb, which keeps in-frame sequences with V and J called. Part of the clones is missing from these tables; in studies checked, under half for an unresolved V gene and the rest for unknown reasons. The V and J calls and clone size are taken from that table; D and trimming were inferred from the DNA. This sample has about 280,000 clones in its table, and approximately 85% of those were observed once. The top ten clones comprise about 8.5% of the sample.

Input material: peripheral blood. The TCR originated in a man aged 18-30 years with active or convalescent COVID-19.

The DNA sequence is TGCGCCAGCAGCCAAGTCCGAGCGGGGATTACGACAGATACGCAGTATTTT. This translates into CASSQVRAGITTDTQYF. The rearrangement joined TRBV4-1 to TRBJ2-3; 7 junctional bases match TRBD2. From V the trimming removes 1 base and from J it removes 3 bases, while the gene matches leave 10 bases of the junction unaccounted for. The germline V gene specifies MGHRA as CDR1 and YSYEKL as CDR2. The CDR3 runs 17 residues from the cysteine to the phenylalanine. Only the CDR3 portion is preserved as DNA: 51 bases, with reading frame beginning at the first base.